This T cell receptor (beta chain) was sequenced in a study of metastatic and nonmetastatic thyroid tumors. TCRdb re-called clones from the PCR reads using MiXCR. The table includes about 93,000 clones, approximately 12% detected once. Thyroid surgery took place with no prior treatment in any patient. Study results and limitations: Relative to benign nodules, malignant thyroid tumors were reportedly characterized by significantly elevated TCR beta diversity in blood and tumor.

This clone appeared a few times. Its antigen is currently unknown. The junction departs from the called germline gene at one end, perhaps through a read error. Germline CDR1 SNHLY, CDR2 FYNNEI. This CDR3 comprises 12 residues. This chain links TRBV2 with TRBJ2-7, with 10 bases that match TRBD2. The specimen sequenced was blood. The clonotype was recovered from a female donor with papillary thyroid cancer or a benign thyroid nodule (not recorded which). Some clones in this sample may be carry-over from other donors' samples. The CDR3 nucleotides read TGTGTCAGCAGTGTCTCAGCGGGAGGGCTGTACTTC. Translating it yields CVSSVSAGGLYF.